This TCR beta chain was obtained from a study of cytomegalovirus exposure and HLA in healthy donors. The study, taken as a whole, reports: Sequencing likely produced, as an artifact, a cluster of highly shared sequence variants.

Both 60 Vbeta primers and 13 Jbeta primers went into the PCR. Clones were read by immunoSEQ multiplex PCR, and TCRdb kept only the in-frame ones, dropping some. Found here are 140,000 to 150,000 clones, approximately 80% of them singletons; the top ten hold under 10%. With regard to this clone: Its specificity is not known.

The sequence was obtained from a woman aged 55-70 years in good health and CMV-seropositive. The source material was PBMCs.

In DNA, the CDR3 is TGTGCCAGCAGACCCCCGGACAGGTGGAGCTCCTATGGCTACACCTTC. Translation: CASRPPDRWSSYGYTF. The chain employs TRBV28 and TRBJ1-2; 7 nucleotides align to TRBD1. Looked up from germline, CDR1 is MDHEN and CDR2 is SYDVKM. V shed 6 bases and J 4 bases; nucleotides not matched to a gene: 14. The CDR3 covers 16 residues.